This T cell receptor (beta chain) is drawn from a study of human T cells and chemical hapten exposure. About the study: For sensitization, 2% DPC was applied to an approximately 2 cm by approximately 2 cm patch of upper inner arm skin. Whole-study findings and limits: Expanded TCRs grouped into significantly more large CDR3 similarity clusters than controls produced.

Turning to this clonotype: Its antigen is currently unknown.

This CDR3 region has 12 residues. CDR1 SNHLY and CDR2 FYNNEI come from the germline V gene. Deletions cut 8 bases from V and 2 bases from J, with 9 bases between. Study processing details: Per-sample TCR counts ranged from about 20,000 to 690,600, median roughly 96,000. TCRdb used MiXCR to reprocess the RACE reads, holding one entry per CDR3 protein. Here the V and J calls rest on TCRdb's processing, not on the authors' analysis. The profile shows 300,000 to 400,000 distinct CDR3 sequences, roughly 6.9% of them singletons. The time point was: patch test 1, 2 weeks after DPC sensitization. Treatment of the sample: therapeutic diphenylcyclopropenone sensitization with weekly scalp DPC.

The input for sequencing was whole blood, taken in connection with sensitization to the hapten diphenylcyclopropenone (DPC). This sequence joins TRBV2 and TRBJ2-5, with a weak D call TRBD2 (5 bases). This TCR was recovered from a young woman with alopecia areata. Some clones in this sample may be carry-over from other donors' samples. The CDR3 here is CASGGRQETQYF. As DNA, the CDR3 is TGTGCCAGCGGAGGCAGACAAGAGACCCAGTACTTC.